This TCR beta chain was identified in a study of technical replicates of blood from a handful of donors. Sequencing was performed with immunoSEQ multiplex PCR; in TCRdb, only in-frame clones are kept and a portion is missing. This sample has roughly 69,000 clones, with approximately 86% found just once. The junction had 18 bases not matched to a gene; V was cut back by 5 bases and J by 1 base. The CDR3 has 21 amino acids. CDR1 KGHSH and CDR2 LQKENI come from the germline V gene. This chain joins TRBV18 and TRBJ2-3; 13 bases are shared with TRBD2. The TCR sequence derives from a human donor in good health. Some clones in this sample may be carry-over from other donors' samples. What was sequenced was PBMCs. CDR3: CASSASFLTSGRPRGTDTQYF. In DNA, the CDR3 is TGTGCCAGCTCAGCCTCCTTCTTGACTAGCGGGAGGCCTCGCGGCACAGATACGCAGTATTTT.